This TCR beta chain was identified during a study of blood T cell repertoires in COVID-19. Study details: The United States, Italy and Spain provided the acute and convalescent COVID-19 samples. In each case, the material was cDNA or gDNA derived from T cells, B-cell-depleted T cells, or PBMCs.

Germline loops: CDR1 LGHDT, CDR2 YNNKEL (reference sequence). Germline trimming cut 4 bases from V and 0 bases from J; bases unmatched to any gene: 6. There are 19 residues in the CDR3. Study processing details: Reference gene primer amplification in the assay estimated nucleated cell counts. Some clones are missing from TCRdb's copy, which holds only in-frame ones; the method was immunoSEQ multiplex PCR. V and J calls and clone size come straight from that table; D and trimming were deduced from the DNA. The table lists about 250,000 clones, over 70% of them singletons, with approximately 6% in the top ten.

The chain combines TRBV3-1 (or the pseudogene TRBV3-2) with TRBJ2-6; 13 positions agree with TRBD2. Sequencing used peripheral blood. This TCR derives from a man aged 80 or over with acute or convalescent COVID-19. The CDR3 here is CASSPRLAGGFSGANVLTF. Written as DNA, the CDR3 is TGTGCCAGCAGCCCCCGACTAGCGGGGGGTTTCTCTGGGGCCAACGTCCTGACTTTC.